This TCR beta chain derives from a study of shared clonotypes between healthy human individuals. Broader study findings: The study found roughly 5.3% of naive CD4 clonotypes shared across a handful of donors. Clonotype sharing among donors was thought likely to change with sequencing depth.

Measured with immunoSEQ multiplex PCR; TCRdb has only the in-frame clones, and not every one. The sample lists 850,000 to 1,100,000 clones; around three quarters were seen once. As regards this clone: What it binds is not known.

The split of CD4+ cells yielded CD45RA+ naive and CD45RA-negative memory subsets. Input material: memory CD4+ T cells from PBMCs. The subset was: CD45RA-negative fraction. This TCR came from a man between 18 and 29 years old in good health. Some clones in this sample may be carry-over from other donors' samples.

CDR3 nucleotides: TGTGCCAGCAGTGACCGGGAGGGACCGGTGCAGGAGACCCAGTACTTC. Translated, it gives CASSDREGPVQETQYF. The chain links TRBV2 to TRBJ2-5, with TRBD2 matching 8 bases. This CDR3 spans 16 amino acids. V shed 3 bases, J shed 5 bases, and the junction held 11 bases outside the gene matches. Germline-derived CDR1 and CDR2 are SNHLY and FYNNEI.